The 20 T cell receptor beta chains below all came from one sample that was sequenced in a study of response to subunit inactivated influenza vaccine. TCRdb fed the RT-PCR reads into MiXCR, producing one record per CDR3 protein. Among 180,000 or so distinct CDR3 sequences listed, approximately 12% were seen once. These data are also associated with another study on T cells expressing NK-cell markers. From that second work: Generation of TCR beta cDNA was performed by 5'RACE template switching incorporating UMIs.

The source material was CD8+ T cells sorted from PBMCs, sampled 12 days after vaccination. The receptors come from a man aged 45-65 years who received an inactivated influenza vaccine.

The chain links TRBV9 to TRBJ2-7, with 10 positions matching TRBD2. Germline V gives CDR1 SGDLS, CDR2 YYNGEE. Unmatched junction bases numbered 1, after V lost 2 bases and J lost 2 bases. The CDR3 length is 14 residues. The CDR3 spells CASSVGLATYEQYF. CDR3 nucleotide sequence: TGTGCCAGCAGCGTGGGACTAGCGACCTACGAGCAGTACTTC.

This chain links TRBV6-1 with TRBJ2-7; no firm D call. V dropped 1 base and J dropped 1 base, with 8 bases sitting between them. The CDR3 covers 14 residues. Germline V gene sequence: CDR1 MNHNS, CDR2 SASEGT. Here the CDR3 reads CASSEDTSSYEQYF. The DNA for the CDR3 is TGTGCCAGCAGTGAAGACACGAGTTCCTACGAGCAGTACTTC.

This clonotype was picked up many times. The rearrangement uses TRBV4-3 and TRBJ1-3; D unresolved. In germline, CDR1 is LGHNA, CDR2 YSLEER. This CDR3 has 15 residues. The ends were cut back, 0 bases at V and 1 base at J, with 7 bases in the middle. The chain's CDR3 is CASSQDWSSGNTIYF. CDR3 sequence (DNA): TGCGCCAGCAGCCAAGACTGGAGTTCTGGAAACACCATATATTTT.

This clonotype was found a few times. The J gene is TRBJ2-7, the V gene TRBV7-6; D remains ambiguous. The germline CDR1 and CDR2 sequences are SGHVS and FNYEAQ. This CDR3 is built from 17 residues. V shed 4 bases and J shed 0 bases, with 19 bases lying between them. The CDR3 bases are TGTGCCAGCAGCTCCACCGTATCAGGTTCGAGCTCCTACGAGCAGTACTTC. It specifies CASSSTVSGSSSYEQYF.

This clonotype was counted a few times. The chain carries TRBV29-1 and TRBJ1-2; maybe TRBD1 (5 bases). This CDR3 is built from 13 residues. Trimming removed 5 bases at V and 0 bases at J, with 10 bases between. Germline V gives CDR1 SQVTM, CDR2 ANQGSEA. This CDR3 is CSVRDGANYGYTF. The CDR3 DNA is TGCAGCGTTCGGGACGGAGCTAACTATGGCTACACCTTC.

This clonotype has a handful of counts. The chain joins TRBV29-1 to TRBJ2-3; TRBD1 or TRBD2 may be the D gene (5 bases each). Looked up from germline, CDR1 is SQVTM and CDR2 is ANQGSEA. The CDR3 extends over 14 amino acids. Trimming cost V 5 bases and J 5 bases, with 17 bases left between them. The DNA of the CDR3 is TGCAGCGTTTCTACCGGGACGACTGAAGATACGCAGTATTTT. This sequence encodes CSVSTGTTEDTQYF.

This sequence joins TRBV4-1 and TRBJ2-7; 13 positions match TRBD2. The CDR3 has 15 amino acids. Germline CDR1 and CDR2: MGHRA and YSYEKL. V shed 2 bases, J shed 4 bases, and the junction held 2 bases outside the gene matches. CDR3 in amino acids: CASSQTSGGGYEQYF. The CDR3 nucleotides read TGCGCCAGCAGCCAAACTAGCGGGGGGGGTTACGAGCAGTACTTC.

This clonotype was picked up a small number of times. The chain joins TRBV4-2 to TRBJ2-2, with 7 positions matching TRBD1. This CDR3 region has 15 residues. CDR1 and CDR2 from the germline V gene are LGHNA and YNFKEQ. J was trimmed by 5 bases and V by 5 bases; bases with no gene match: 8. The chain's CDR3 is CASSKTDRATGELFF. DNA for the CDR3: TGTGCCAGCAGCAAGACTGACAGGGCTACCGGGGAGCTGTTTTTT.

The table lists this clonotype with many counts. This chain joins TRBV12-3 or TRBV12-4 and TRBJ1-1; tentatively, D is TRBD1 (6 bases). The length of the CDR3 is 16 residues. V shed 5 bases and J shed 0 bases, with 16 bases lying between them. The CDR3 DNA follows: TGTGCCAGCAGTCCCTACAGGGTTCGGATGAACACTGAAGCTTTCTTT. This encodes CASSPYRVRMNTEAFF.

V gene TRBV6-6 combines with J gene TRBJ2-3; D is unclear. Germline CDR1 MNHNY, CDR2 SVGAGI (reference sequence). This CDR3 has 11 residues. The V and J ends lost 5 bases and 6 bases respectively, with 6 bases between them. The CDR3 sequence is CASSDLDTQYF. The CDR3 DNA reads TGTGCCAGCAGTGATTTGGATACGCAGTATTTT.

A few counts support this clonotype. The V call is TRBV28, the J call TRBJ1-4; TRBD1 aligns across 7 bases. The CDR3 covers 15 residues. CDR1 is MDHEN and CDR2 is SYDVKM in the germline V gene. V lost 6 bases, J lost 8 bases, and 12 bases stayed unmatched. The CDR3 reads CASRRTGELREKLFF. As DNA, the CDR3 is TGTGCCAGCAGGCGAACAGGGGAGTTGAGGGAAAAACTGTTTTTT.

This clonotype appeared many times. V and J are TRBV11-2 and TRBJ2-5; possibly TRBD2 for D (6 bases). Germline CDR1 SGHAT, CDR2 FQNNGV. The CDR3 loop spans 16 amino acids. Trimming took 1 base from V and 2 from J, leaving 14 bases between them. CDR3 sequence reads: CASSLGLGLNQETQYF. CDR3 bases: TGTGCCAGCAGCTTAGGGTTGGGACTTAATCAAGAGACCCAGTACTTC.

The CDR3 DNA reads as TGTGCCAGCAGTTACCGAGATCTAACTGAAGCTTTCTTT. It codes for CASSYRDLTEAFF. The J gene is TRBJ1-1, the V gene TRBV6-5; unclear D gene. Looked up from germline, CDR1 is MNHEY and CDR2 is SVGAGI. Trimming cost V 2 bases and J 5 bases, with 9 bases left between them. The CDR3 is 13 amino acids.

This clonotype was seen a handful of times. The chain employs TRBV4-2 and TRBJ2-7; 7 bases map to TRBD2. This CDR3 is built from 13 residues. Germline V gives CDR1 LGHNA, CDR2 YNFKEQ. V lost 5 bases, J lost 5 bases, and 6 bases stayed unmatched. The CDR3 region has the DNA TGTGCCAGCAGCTGGGGGGGATTTAACGAGCAGTACTTC. Its protein product is CASSWGGFNEQYF.

The gene calls are TRBV7-9 and TRBJ2-6; D is possibly TRBD1 (6 bases). This CDR3 region has 17 residues. V was trimmed by 3 bases and J by 0 bases, leaving 12 bases between them. Germline-derived CDR1 and CDR2 are SEHNR and FQNEAQ (reference sequence). The CDR3 bases are TGTGCCAGCAGCTTCTGGGACACCAGCTCTGGGGCCAACGTCCTGACTTTC. It specifies CASSFWDTSSGANVLTF.

This chain joins TRBV5-1 and TRBJ2-7; no clear D. Deletions cut 1 base from V and 1 base from J, with 9 bases between. CDR1 and CDR2 (germline): SGHRS, YFSETQ. CDR3 size: 14 residues. In DNA, the CDR3 is TGCGCCAGCAGCTTGAGGTCAGATTCCTACGAGCAGTACTTC. This gives the protein CASSLRSDSYEQYF.

The CDR3 spells CASSEDTNPLAGGYEQYF. The CDR3 nucleotides are TGTGCCAGCAGTGAAGATACAAATCCGTTGGCAGGGGGTTACGAGCAGTACTTC. V gene TRBV6-1 combines with J gene TRBJ2-7, with 7 bases lining up with TRBD1. Germline V gene data show CDR1 as MNHNS and CDR2 as SASEGT. There are 18 residues in the CDR3. The junction had 16 bases not matched to a gene; V was cut back by 1 base and J by 4 bases.

The chain combines TRBV13 with TRBJ2-7; TRBD2 aligns across 9 bases. This CDR3 is 16 amino acids long. CDR1 and CDR2 from the germline V gene are PRHDT and FYEKMQ (reference sequence). V was clipped by 5 bases and J by 5 bases; unmatched bases: 13. The CDR3 DNA reads as TGTGCCAGCAGCACCCTAGCGGGATTAGTCGACGACGAGCAGTACTTC. Its translation is CASSTLAGLVDDEQYF.

The V and J genes are TRBV6-4 and TRBJ2-7; D could derive from TRBD1 or TRBD2 (5 bases each). The CDR3 is 14 amino acids. Trimming took 6 bases from V and 2 from J, leaving 14 bases between them. Germline lookup yields CDR1 MRHNA and CDR2 SNTAGT. The DNA for the CDR3 is TGTGCCAGCAGCTACGGGACGGCTACCTACGAGCAGTACTTC. It translates to CASSYGTATYEQYF.

This clonotype has only a few counts. The rearrangement uses TRBV7-9 and TRBJ2-7, with D unclear. V was cut by 5 bases and J by 3 bases, with 8 bases left in between. This CDR3 region has 12 residues. Per the germline V gene, CDR1 is SEHNR and CDR2 is FQNEAQ (reference sequence). The CDR3 is CASSTTDYEQYF. CDR3 DNA sequence: TGTGCCAGCAGCACGACTGACTACGAGCAGTACTTC.